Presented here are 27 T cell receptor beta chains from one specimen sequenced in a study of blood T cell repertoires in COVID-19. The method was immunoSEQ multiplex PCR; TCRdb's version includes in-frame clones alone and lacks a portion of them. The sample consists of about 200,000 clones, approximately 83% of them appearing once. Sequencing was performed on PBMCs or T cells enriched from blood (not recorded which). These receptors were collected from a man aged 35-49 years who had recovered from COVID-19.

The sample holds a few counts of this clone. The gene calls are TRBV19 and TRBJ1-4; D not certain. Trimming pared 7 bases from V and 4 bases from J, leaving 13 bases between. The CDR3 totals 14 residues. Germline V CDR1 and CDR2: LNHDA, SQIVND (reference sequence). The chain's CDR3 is CASTPRGNNEKLFF. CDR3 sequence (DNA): TGTGCCAGTACCCCGCGGGGAAATAATGAAAAACTGTTTTTT.

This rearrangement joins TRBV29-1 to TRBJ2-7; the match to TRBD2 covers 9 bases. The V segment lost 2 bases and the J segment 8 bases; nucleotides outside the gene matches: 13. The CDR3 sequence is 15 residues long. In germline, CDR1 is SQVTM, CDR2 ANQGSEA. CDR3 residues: CSVESISGGFTQQYF. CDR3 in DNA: TGCAGCGTTGAAAGTATTAGCGGGGGATTTACGCAGCAGTACTTC.

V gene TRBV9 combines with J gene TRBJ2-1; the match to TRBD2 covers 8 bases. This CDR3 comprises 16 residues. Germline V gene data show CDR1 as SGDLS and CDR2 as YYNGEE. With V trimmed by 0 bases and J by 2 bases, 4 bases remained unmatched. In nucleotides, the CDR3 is TGTGCCAGCAGCGTAGGTCCAGCGGGGGCCTACAATGAGCAGTTCTTC. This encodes CASSVGPAGAYNEQFF.

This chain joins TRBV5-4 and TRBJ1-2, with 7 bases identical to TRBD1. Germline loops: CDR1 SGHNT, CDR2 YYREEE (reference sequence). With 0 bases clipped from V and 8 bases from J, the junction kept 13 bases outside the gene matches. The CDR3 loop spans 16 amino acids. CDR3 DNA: TGTGCCAGCAGCTTGGTATCGGGGCAGGGGGTTGAGGGCTACACCTTC. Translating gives CASSLVSGQGVEGYTF. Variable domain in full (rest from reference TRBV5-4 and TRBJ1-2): ETGVTQSPTHLIKTRGQQVTLRCSSQSGHNTVSWYQQALGQGPQFIFQYYREEENGRGNFPPRFSGLQFPNYSSELNVNALELDDSALYLCASSLVSGQGVEGYTFGSGTRLTVV.

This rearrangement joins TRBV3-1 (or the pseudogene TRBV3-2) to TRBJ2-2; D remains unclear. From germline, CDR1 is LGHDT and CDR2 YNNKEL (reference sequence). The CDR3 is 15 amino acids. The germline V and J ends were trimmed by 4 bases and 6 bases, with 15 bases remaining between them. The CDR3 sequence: CASSLRLGVAGELFF. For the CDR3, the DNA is TGTGCCAGCAGCCTCAGGTTGGGCGTTGCCGGGGAGCTGTTTTTT.

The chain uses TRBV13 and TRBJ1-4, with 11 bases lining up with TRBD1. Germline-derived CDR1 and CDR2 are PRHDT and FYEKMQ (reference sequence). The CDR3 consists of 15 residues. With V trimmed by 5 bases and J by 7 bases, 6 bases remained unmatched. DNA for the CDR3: TGTGCCAGCAGCAACCGGGACAGGGGGGGTGAAAAACTGTTTTTT. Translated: CASSNRDRGGEKLFF.

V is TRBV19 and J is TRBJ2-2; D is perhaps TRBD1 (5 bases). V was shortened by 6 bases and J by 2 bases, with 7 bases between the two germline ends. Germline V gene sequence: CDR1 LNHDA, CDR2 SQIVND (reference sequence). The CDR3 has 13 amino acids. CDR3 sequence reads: CASSRANTGELFF. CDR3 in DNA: TGTGCCAGTAGCAGGGCAAACACCGGGGAGCTGTTTTTT. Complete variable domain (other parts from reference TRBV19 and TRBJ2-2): DGGITQSPKYLFRKEGQNVTLSCEQNLNHDAMYWYRQDPGQGLRLIYYSQIVNDFQKGDIAEGYSVSREKKESFPLTVTSAQKNPTAFYLCASSRANTGELFFGEGSRLTVL.

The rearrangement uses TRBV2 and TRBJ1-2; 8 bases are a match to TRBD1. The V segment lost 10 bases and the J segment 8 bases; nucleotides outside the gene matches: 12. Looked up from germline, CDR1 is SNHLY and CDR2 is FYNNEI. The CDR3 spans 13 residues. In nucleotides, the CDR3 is TGTGCCACTTCACCCCAGGGGGCCGGGGGCTACACCTTC. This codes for CATSPQGAGGYTF.

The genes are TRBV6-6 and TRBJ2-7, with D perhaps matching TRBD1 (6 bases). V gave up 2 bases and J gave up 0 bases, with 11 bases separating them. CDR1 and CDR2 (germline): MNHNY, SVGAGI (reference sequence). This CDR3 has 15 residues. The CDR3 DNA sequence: TGTGCCAGCAGTTACGGGGGCATGAGCTCCTACGAGCAGTACTTC. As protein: CASSYGGMSSYEQYF.

In nucleotides, the CDR3 is TGTGCCAGCAGCTTGCTTGTCACCAGCTATGGCTACACCTTC. Its translation: CASSLLVTSYGYTF. This rearrangement joins TRBV5-5 to TRBJ1-2; D remains unclear. The CDR3 extends over 14 amino acids. Germline V gene data show CDR1 as SGHKS and CDR2 as YYEKEE (reference sequence). With 1 base removed from V and 4 bases from J, the gap between germline ends came to 11 bases.

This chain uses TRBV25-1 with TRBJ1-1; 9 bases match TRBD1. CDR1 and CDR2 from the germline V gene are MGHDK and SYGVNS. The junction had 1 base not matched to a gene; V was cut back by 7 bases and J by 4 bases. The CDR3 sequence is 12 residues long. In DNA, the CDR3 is TGTGCCAGCACACAGGGGGCCACTGAAGCTTTCTTT. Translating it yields CASTQGATEAFF.

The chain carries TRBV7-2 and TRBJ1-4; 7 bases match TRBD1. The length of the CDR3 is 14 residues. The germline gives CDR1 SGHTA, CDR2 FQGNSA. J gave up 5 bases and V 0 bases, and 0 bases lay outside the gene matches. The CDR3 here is CASSLARGNEKLFF. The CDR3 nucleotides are TGTGCCAGCAGCTTAGCCAGGGGGAATGAAAAACTGTTTTTT. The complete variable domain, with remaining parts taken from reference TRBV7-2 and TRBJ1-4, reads GAGVSQSPSNKVTEKGKDVELRCDPISGHTALYWYRQSLGQGLEFLIYFQGNSAPDKSGLPSDRFSAERTGGSVSTLTIQRTQQEDSAVYLCASSLARGNEKLFFGSGTQLSVL.

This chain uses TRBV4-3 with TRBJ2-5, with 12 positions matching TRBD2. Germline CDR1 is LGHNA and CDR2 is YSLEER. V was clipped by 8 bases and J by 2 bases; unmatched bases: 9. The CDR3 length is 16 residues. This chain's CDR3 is CASARGLAGGQETQYF. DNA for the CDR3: TGCGCCAGCGCCCGGGGGCTAGCGGGGGGGCAAGAGACCCAGTACTTC.

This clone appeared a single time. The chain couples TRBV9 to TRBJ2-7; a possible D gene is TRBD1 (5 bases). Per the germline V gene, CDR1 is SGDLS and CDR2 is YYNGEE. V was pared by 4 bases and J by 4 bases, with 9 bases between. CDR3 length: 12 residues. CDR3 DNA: TGTGCCAGCAGCTCTGACAGTTACGAGCAGTACTTC. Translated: CASSSDSYEQYF. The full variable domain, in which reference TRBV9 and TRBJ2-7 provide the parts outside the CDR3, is DSGVTQTPKHLITATGQRVTLRCSPRSGDLSVYWYQQSLDQGLQFLIQYYNGEERAKGNILERFSAQQFPDLHSELNLSSLELGDSALYFCASSSDSYEQYFGPGTRLTVT.

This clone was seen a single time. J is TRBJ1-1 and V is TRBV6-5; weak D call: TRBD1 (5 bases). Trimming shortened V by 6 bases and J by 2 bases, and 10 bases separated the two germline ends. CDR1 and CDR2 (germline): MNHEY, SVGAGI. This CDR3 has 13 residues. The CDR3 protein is CASSRTSNTEAFF. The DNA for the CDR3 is TGTGCCAGCAGCCGGACATCTAACACTGAAGCTTTCTTT.

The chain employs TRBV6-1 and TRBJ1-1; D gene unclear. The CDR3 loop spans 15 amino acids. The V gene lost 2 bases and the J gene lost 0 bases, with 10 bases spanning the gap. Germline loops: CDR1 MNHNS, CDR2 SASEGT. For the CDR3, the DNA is TGTGCCAGCAGTGAACAACATCAAGTGAACACTGAAGCTTTCTTT. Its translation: CASSEQHQVNTEAFF.

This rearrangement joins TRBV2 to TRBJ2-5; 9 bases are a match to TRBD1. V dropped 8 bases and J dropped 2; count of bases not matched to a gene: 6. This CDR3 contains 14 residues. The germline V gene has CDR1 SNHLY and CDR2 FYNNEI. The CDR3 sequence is CASGDRAVQETQYF. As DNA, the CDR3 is TGTGCCAGCGGGGACAGGGCTGTTCAAGAGACCCAGTACTTC.

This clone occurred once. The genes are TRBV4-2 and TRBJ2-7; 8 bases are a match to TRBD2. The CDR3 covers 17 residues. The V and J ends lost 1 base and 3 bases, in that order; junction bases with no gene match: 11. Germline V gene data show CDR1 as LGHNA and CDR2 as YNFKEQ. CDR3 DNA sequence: TGTGCCAGCAGCCAAGGAAAGGAGCAGCGGGGGATCTACGAGCAGTACTTC. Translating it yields CASSQGKEQRGIYEQYF.

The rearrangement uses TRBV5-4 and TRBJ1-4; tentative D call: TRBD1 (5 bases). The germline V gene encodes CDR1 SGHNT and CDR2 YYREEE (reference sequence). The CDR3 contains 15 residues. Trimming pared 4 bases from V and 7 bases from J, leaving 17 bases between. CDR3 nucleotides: TGTGCCAGCAGCCAAGGCGGGACTGTGGGTGAAAAACTGTTTTTT. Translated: CASSQGGTVGEKLFF.

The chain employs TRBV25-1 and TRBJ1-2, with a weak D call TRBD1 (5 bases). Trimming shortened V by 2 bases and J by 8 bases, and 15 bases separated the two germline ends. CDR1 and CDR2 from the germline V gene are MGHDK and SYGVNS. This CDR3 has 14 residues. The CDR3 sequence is CASSERGIWRGYTF. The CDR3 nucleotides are TGTGCCAGCAGTGAACGGGGGATCTGGCGGGGCTACACCTTC.

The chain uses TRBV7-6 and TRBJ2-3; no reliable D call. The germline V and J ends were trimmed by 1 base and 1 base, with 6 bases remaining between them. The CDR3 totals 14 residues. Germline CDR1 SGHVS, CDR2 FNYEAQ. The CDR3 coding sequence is TGTGCCAGCAGCTTAGGAGCTGGCACAGATACGCAGTATTTT. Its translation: CASSLGAGTDTQYF.

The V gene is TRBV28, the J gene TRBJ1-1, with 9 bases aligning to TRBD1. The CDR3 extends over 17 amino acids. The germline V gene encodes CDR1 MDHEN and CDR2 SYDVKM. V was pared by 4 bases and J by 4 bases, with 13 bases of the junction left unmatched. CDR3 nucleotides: TGTGCCAGCAGTTCCGGACCGACAGGGGGTAAGGGCACTGAAGCTTTCTTT. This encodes CASSSGPTGGKGTEAFF.

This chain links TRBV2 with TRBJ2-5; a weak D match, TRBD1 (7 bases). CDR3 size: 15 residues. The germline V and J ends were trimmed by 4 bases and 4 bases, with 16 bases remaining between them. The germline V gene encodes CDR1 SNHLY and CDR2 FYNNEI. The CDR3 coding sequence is TGTGCCAGCAGTGGGCAGGGGGGCGGTTCAGAGACCCAGTACTTC. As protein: CASSGQGGGSETQYF.

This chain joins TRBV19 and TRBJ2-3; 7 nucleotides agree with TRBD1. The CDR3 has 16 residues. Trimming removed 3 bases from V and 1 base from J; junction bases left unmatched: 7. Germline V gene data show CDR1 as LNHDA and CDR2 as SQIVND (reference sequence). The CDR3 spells CASSISEGQGTDTQYF. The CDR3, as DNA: TGTGCCAGTAGTATTTCTGAAGGACAGGGCACAGATACGCAGTATTTT.

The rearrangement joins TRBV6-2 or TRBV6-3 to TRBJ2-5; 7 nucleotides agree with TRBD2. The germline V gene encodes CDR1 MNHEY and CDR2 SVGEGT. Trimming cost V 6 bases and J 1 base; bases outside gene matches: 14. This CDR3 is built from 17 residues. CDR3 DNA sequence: TGTGCCAGCAGCCTAGTGATGGGTAGCGGGTTCCAAGAGACCCAGTACTTC. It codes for CASSLVMGSGFQETQYF.

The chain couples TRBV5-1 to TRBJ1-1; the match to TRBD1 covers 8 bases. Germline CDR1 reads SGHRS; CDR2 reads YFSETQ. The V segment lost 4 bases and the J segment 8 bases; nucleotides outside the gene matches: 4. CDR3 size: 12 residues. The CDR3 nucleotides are TGCGCCAGCAGCCGGACAGGGTTCGAAGCTTTCTTT. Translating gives CASSRTGFEAFF.

The CDR3: CASSPGRGYTEAFF. Here the CDR3 DNA reads TGTGCCAGCTCACCGGGCAGGGGGTACACTGAAGCTTTCTTT. V is TRBV18 and J is TRBJ1-1; TRBD1 agrees at 7 bases. Germline loops: CDR1 KGHSH, CDR2 LQKENI. CDR3 size: 14 residues. The V segment lost 3 bases and the J segment 3 bases; nucleotides outside the gene matches: 4.